The clone carrying this T cell receptor beta chain was observed at least ten times. The data were taken from a study of spatial heterogeneity in lung cancer. Study context: Beta-chain sequences consistently outnumbered alpha-chain sequences in detection. Within raw reads, each unique TCR and UMI combination appeared on average more than ten times.

With 5 bases removed from V and 6 bases from J, the gap between germline ends came to 10 bases. Per germline, CDR1 ENHRY and CDR2 SYGVKD. The CDR3 runs 13 residues. Time point noted: sample taken at primary tumor resection. Whole RNA from tumor, nontumor lung or frozen PBMC was sequenced unsorted. TCRdb recomputed calls from the 5' RACE reads with MiXCR, one row per CDR3 protein. The sample includes over 45,000 distinct CDR3 sequences, roughly 5.2% of them seen just once. This TCR was sampled from a male donor with early-stage non-small cell lung cancer. The chain carries TRBV10-3 and TRBJ2-2, with D possibly matching TRBD2 (5 bases). The specimen comprised PBMCs, sampled at surgery. CDR3 sequence (DNA): TGTGCCATCAGTCCGACTACCCCCGGGGAGCTGTTTTTT. Translating gives CAISPTTPGELFF.